What follows are 9 T cell receptor beta chains derived from one specimen sequenced in a study of T cell responses to AZD1222 COVID-19 vaccine listed by TCRdb under 2021. The sample's time point label, decoded: baseline before first vaccination. The method behind the library was the immunoSEQ multiplex PCR assay. The immuneACCESS repertoire file appears here via TCRdb, limited to in-frame rearrangements. These files lack a portion of the clones; in checked studies, under half of the deficit traces to unresolved V genes, and the cause of the others is not known. The sample profile shows about 120,000 clones; around 92% of them were found once. The top ten constitute more than 2.5% of the sample. The sample in question was peripheral blood, obtained on day 0 of AZD1222 vaccination. All receptors come from an adult in good health.

This clone was recorded only once. V gene TRBV9 combines with J gene TRBJ2-2; D gene unclear. With 1 base removed from V and 8 bases from J, the gap between germline ends came to 6 bases. This CDR3 comprises 12 residues. Germline V lookup: CDR1 SGDLS, CDR2 YYNGEE. The DNA for the CDR3 is TGTGCCAGCAGCGTAACCGGTGGGGAGCTGTTTTTT. This codes for CASSVTGGELFF.

This chain connects TRBV6-5 to TRBJ1-6, with D perhaps matching TRBD1 (5 bases). Germline V CDR1 and CDR2: MNHEY, SVGAGI. The CDR3 covers 15 residues. V shed 4 bases and J shed 11 bases, with 18 bases lying between them. As DNA, the CDR3 is TGTGCCAGCAGTTCCCGACCGGGGACTGGGCCACCCCTCCACTTT. Its protein is CASSSRPGTGPPLHF.

The V call is TRBV28, the J call TRBJ1-2; 8 bases map to TRBD1. The CDR3 runs to 15 residues. Germline values: CDR1 MDHEN, CDR2 SYDVKM. V lost 6 bases to trimming and J lost 4 bases; unmatched junction nucleotides: 10. The CDR3 sequence is CASSTGTGTFYGYTF. The CDR3 bases are TGTGCCAGCAGCACAGGGACAGGAACCTTCTATGGCTACACCTTC.

The chain couples TRBV7-9 to TRBJ2-1; 9 bases are a match to TRBD2. The germline V gene has CDR1 SEHNR and CDR2 FQNEAQ (reference sequence). This CDR3 contains 16 residues. The V and J ends lost 4 bases and 5 bases, in that order; junction bases with no gene match: 9. CDR3 nucleotides: TGTGCCAGCAGCTCTAAAGCGGGAGGAGGAGACAATGAGCAGTTCTTC. Translating gives CASSSKAGGGDNEQFF.

Note on this clone: One junction end disagrees with the germline gene, perhaps due to a read error. The chain combines TRBV28 with TRBJ1-1; no firm D call. This CDR3 region has 13 residues. CDR1 MDHEN and CDR2 SYDVKM come from the germline V gene. The CDR3 protein is CASSLRGNAEAFF. As DNA, the CDR3 is TGTGCCAGCAGTTTGAGAGGGAACGCTGAAGCTTTCTTT.

In DNA form, the CDR3 reads TGTGCCAGCAGTCAATATAGGGAGAACACTGAAGCTTTCTTT. This encodes CASSQYRENTEAFF. The chain carries TRBV27 and TRBJ1-1; D gene ambiguous. Germline V gene sequence: CDR1 MNHEY, CDR2 SMNVEV (reference sequence). This CDR3 is built from 14 residues. V dropped 5 bases and J dropped 1 base, with 11 bases sitting between them.

The chain employs TRBV5-1 and TRBJ1-4; possibly TRBD1 for D (5 bases). The CDR3 spans 15 residues. Germline lookup yields CDR1 SGHRS and CDR2 YFSETQ. The germline V and J ends were trimmed by 0 bases and 5 bases, with 11 bases remaining between them. The CDR3 loop is CASSLAGPRNEKLFF. The CDR3 nucleotides are TGCGCCAGCAGCTTGGCGGGACCGCGAAATGAAAAACTGTTTTTT. The full variable domain, rest sourced from reference TRBV5-1 and TRBJ1-4, is KAGVTQTPRYLIKTRGQQVTLSCSPISGHRSVSWYQQTPGQGLQFLFEYFSETQRNKGNFPGRFSGRQFSNSRSEMNVSTLELGDSALYLCASSLAGPRNEKLFFGSGTQLSVL.

V and J are TRBV27 and TRBJ2-1; D may be TRBD1 or TRBD2 (5 bases each). Germline lookup yields CDR1 MNHEY and CDR2 SMNVEV (reference sequence). Trimming removed 8 bases at V and 7 bases at J, with 12 bases between. The CDR3 has 12 residues. For the CDR3, the DNA is TGTGCCAGCGGACAACTAGGGAATGAGCAGTTCTTC. This sequence encodes CASGQLGNEQFF.

The rearrangement joins TRBV5-1 to TRBJ1-6, with 8 bases that match TRBD1. This CDR3 contains 17 residues. Trimming cost V 7 bases and J 4 bases; bases outside gene matches: 13. CDR1 is SGHRS and CDR2 is YFSETQ in the germline V gene. This chain's CDR3 is CASRSSGQATYNSPLHF. The CDR3, as DNA: TGCGCCAGCCGATCCTCGGGACAGGCTACTTATAATTCACCCCTCCACTTT.